One and the same sample provided the 23 T cell receptor beta chains below, sequenced in a study of blood T cell repertoires in COVID-19. The data were produced by immunoSEQ multiplex PCR, yet TCRdb's version contains in-frame clones alone and is incomplete. The sample has around 220,000 clones; about 88% are singletons. Source material: peripheral blood. The source of these receptors is a woman aged 40 to 50 who had recovered from COVID-19.

This chain links TRBV27 with TRBJ2-3; D unclear. The V gene lost 1 base and the J gene lost 1 base, with 9 bases spanning the gap. CDR1 and CDR2 (germline): MNHEY, SMNVEV (reference sequence). This CDR3 has 15 amino acids. CDR3 nucleotide sequence: TGTGCCAGCAGTTTATTGGCAGTTCGCACAGATACGCAGTATTTT. It codes for CASSLLAVRTDTQYF.

The gene calls are TRBV5-6 and TRBJ2-7; 9 bases are a match to TRBD1. Germline CDR1 and CDR2: SGHDT and YYEEEE. The V gene end was trimmed by 3 bases and the J gene end by 5 bases; junction bases not matched to a gene: 9. The length of the CDR3 is 15 residues. The CDR3: CASSSGTGQVNEQYF. CDR3 in DNA: TGTGCCAGCAGCTCGGGGACAGGGCAAGTTAACGAGCAGTACTTC.

This clone was seen a single time. This chain uses TRBV4-3 with TRBJ1-2; D is possibly TRBD1 (6 bases). The CDR3 is 13 residues long. In germline, CDR1 is LGHNA, CDR2 YSLEER. The ends were cut back, 0 bases at V and 7 bases at J, with 9 bases in the middle. CDR3 protein: CASSQETGGGYTF. As DNA, the CDR3 is TGCGCCAGCAGCCAAGAGACAGGTGGTGGCTACACCTTC.

This clone is a singleton in its sample. The chain recombines TRBV15 with TRBJ1-5, with D perhaps matching TRBD1 (6 bases). Germline CDR1 and CDR2: LNHNV and YYDKDF (reference sequence). V was cut by 0 bases and J by 4 bases, with 13 bases left in between. The CDR3 sequence is 16 residues long. The DNA for the CDR3 is TGTGCCACCAGCAGAGATTCAGGGGCCAAGAATCAGCCCCAGCATTTT. It translates to CATSRDSGAKNQPQHF.

The rearrangement joins TRBV18 to TRBJ2-3; D is uncertain. The germline V and J ends were trimmed by 1 base and 0 bases, with 5 bases remaining between them. Germline V gene lookup returns CDR1 KGHSH and CDR2 LQKENI. The CDR3 has 14 amino acids. CDR3 DNA: TGTGCCAGCTCACCACTGGGCAGCACAGATACGCAGTATTTT. Translating gives CASSPLGSTDTQYF.

This clone showed up just once. The chain carries TRBV19 and TRBJ2-1; possible D gene TRBD2, 5 bases. V was pared by 0 bases and J by 8 bases, with 8 bases between. Germline V gene lookup returns CDR1 LNHDA and CDR2 SQIVND (reference sequence). There are 13 residues in the CDR3. In DNA, the CDR3 is TGTGCCAGTAGTATAGATCGAGGGTATGAGCAGTTCTTC. Amino acids: CASSIDRGYEQFF.

This chain connects TRBV6-1 to TRBJ2-7, with 16 bases lining up with TRBD2. Germline CDR1 MNHNS, CDR2 SASEGT. V was pared by 1 base and J by 5 bases, with 8 bases of the junction left unmatched. There are 18 residues in the CDR3. The CDR3 coding sequence is TGTGCCAGCAGTGAAGTCCCGGGACTAGCGGGGGGGCGTCACGAGCAGTACTTC. Its translation: CASSEVPGLAGGRHEQYF.

The rearrangement uses TRBV14 and TRBJ2-5, with 9 bases aligning to TRBD1. With V trimmed by 1 base and J by 5 bases, 11 bases remained unmatched. Per germline, CDR1 SGHDN and CDR2 FVKESK. The CDR3 has 17 residues. CDR3 sequence reads: CASSQGGTGRWRETQYF. The CDR3 DNA is TGTGCCAGCAGCCAAGGCGGGACAGGGAGGTGGAGGGAGACCCAGTACTTC.

V gene TRBV7-2 combines with J gene TRBJ2-3, with D unclear. With 2 bases removed from V and 4 bases from J, the gap between germline ends came to 13 bases. This CDR3 is 15 amino acids long. The germline V gene encodes CDR1 SGHTA and CDR2 FQGNSA. The CDR3 loop is CASSLYFGSPDTQYF. The CDR3 DNA reads as TGTGCCAGCAGCTTATACTTCGGGTCCCCAGATACGCAGTATTTT.

The rearrangement uses TRBV5-4 and TRBJ2-1; the match to TRBD1 covers 9 bases. Germline lookup yields CDR1 SGHNT and CDR2 YYREEE (reference sequence). V dropped 4 bases and J dropped 8; count of bases not matched to a gene: 10. The CDR3 consists of 15 residues. The CDR3 bases are TGTGCCAGCAGCCCAGGACAGGGGCGATGGCATGAGCAGTTCTTC. Its translation: CASSPGQGRWHEQFF. The complete variable domain, with remaining parts taken from reference TRBV5-4 and TRBJ2-1, reads ETGVTQSPTHLIKTRGQQVTLRCSSQSGHNTVSWYQQALGQGPQFIFQYYREEENGRGNFPPRFSGLQFPNYSSELNVNALELDDSALYLCASSPGQGRWHEQFFGPGTRLTVL.

The chain carries TRBV9 and TRBJ1-5; possible D gene TRBD1, 6 bases. The CDR3 sequence is 14 residues long. The V and J ends lost 0 bases and 4 bases respectively, with 8 bases between them. Germline assignment: CDR1 SGDLS and CDR2 YYNGEE. In DNA, the CDR3 is TGTGCCAGCAGCGTAGAGGGGGGGAATCAGCCCCAGCATTTT. It codes for CASSVEGGNQPQHF.

The chain uses TRBV6-4 and TRBJ1-5; 10 bases line up with TRBD1. Losses at the gene ends were 0 bases for V and 5 bases for J; bases not matched to a gene: 10. Looked up from germline, CDR1 is MRHNA and CDR2 is SNTAGT. The CDR3 sequence is 18 residues long. This CDR3 is CASSDSYPGTGVDQPQHF. CDR3 nucleotide sequence: TGTGCCAGCAGTGACTCCTACCCCGGGACAGGGGTCGATCAGCCCCAGCATTTT.

The CDR3 nucleotides read TGTGCCAGCAGTTTTTCCTCGGGGTCTTCATCGGGCTACACCTTC. Translating it yields CASSFSSGSSSGYTF. The chain couples TRBV27 to TRBJ1-2; D gene unclear. The CDR3 has 15 residues. The ends were cut back, 3 bases at V and 8 bases at J, with 19 bases in the middle. Germline V CDR1 and CDR2: MNHEY, SMNVEV (reference sequence).

This chain uses TRBV28 with TRBJ1-4, with TRBD1 identical over 10 bases. Losses at the gene ends were 6 bases for V and 1 base for J; bases not matched to a gene: 2. Germline CDR1 and CDR2: MDHEN and SYDVKM. The CDR3 has 15 residues. As DNA, the CDR3 is TGTGCCAGCAGCGACAGGGGGCTAACTAATGAAAAACTGTTTTTT. Amino acids: CASSDRGLTNEKLFF.

The rearrangement links TRBV5-1 to TRBJ1-5; D not certain. The germline CDR1 and CDR2 sequences are SGHRS and YFSETQ. The CDR3 contains 16 residues. V gave up 2 bases and J gave up 3 bases, with 15 bases separating them. CDR3 sequence: CASSLSVGKTNQPQHF. CDR3 nucleotides: TGCGCCAGCAGCTTATCGGTCGGTAAAACCAATCAGCCCCAGCATTTT.

V and J are TRBV7-3 and TRBJ2-1; 8 bases line up with TRBD2. The trim removed 3 bases at V and 7 bases at J, leaving 8 bases unmatched. Looked up from germline, CDR1 is SGHTA and CDR2 is FQGTGA. The CDR3 is 15 residues long. The CDR3 DNA is TGTGCCAGCAGCTTCGGAGCGGGGGAGGGGAATGAGCAGTTCTTC. Translation gives CASSFGAGEGNEQFF.

V gene TRBV6-5 combines with J gene TRBJ1-4; no clear D. The V and J ends lost 5 bases and 7 bases respectively, with 14 bases between them. This CDR3 has 14 amino acids. Germline CDR1 is MNHEY and CDR2 is SVGAGI. This CDR3 reads CASSRTAGGEKLFF. In DNA form, the CDR3 reads TGTGCCAGCAGTCGGACGGCGGGAGGTGAAAAACTGTTTTTT.

This clone was seen a handful of times. The chain employs TRBV3-1 (or the pseudogene TRBV3-2) and TRBJ1-3, with D possibly being TRBD1 (5 bases). Between the trimmed V and J ends, which lost 3 bases and 1 base, there was a span of 16 bases. The CDR3 extends over 17 amino acids. Germline CDR1 is LGHDT and CDR2 is YNNKEL (reference sequence). In nucleotides, the CDR3 is TGTGCCAGCAGCCAGGGGCAGTCCCCAGATTCTGGAAACACCATATATTTT. The encoded protein is CASSQGQSPDSGNTIYF.

The chain employs TRBV9 and TRBJ2-1, with D possibly matching TRBD1 (5 bases). The V end lost 4 bases, the J end lost 9 bases, and 20 bases lay between the germline ends. The CDR3 totals 15 residues. Germline V gene data show CDR1 as SGDLS and CDR2 as YYNGEE. CDR3 amino acids: CASSPRPPGQAEQFF. The CDR3 DNA sequence: TGTGCCAGCAGCCCCCGACCCCCAGGACAAGCTGAGCAGTTCTTC.

J is TRBJ2-1 and V is TRBV7-9; 9 positions agree with TRBD1. Germline values: CDR1 SEHNR, CDR2 FQNEAQ (reference sequence). CDR3 length: 18 amino acids. Trimming cost V 5 bases and J 8 bases; bases outside gene matches: 19. The CDR3 spells CASSPGTGKGGSNDEQFF. The CDR3 nucleotides read TGTGCCAGCAGCCCCGGGACAGGGAAAGGCGGGAGTAACGATGAGCAGTTCTTC.

This clone has a handful of counts. The chain has TRBV10-3 and TRBJ2-7; 7 bases are a match to TRBD2. The CDR3 is 14 residues long. Germline CDR1 reads ENHRY; CDR2 reads SYGVKD. Trimming cost V 8 bases and J 2 bases; bases outside gene matches: 9. The CDR3 is CAISGEGPAYEQYF. The CDR3 DNA follows: TGTGCCATCTCCGGGGAGGGGCCAGCCTACGAGCAGTACTTC.

J is TRBJ2-1 and V is TRBV7-9; 8 nucleotides line up with TRBD2. Germline-derived CDR1 and CDR2 are SEHNR and FQNEAQ (reference sequence). This CDR3 region has 14 residues. Trimming cost V 8 bases and J 8 bases; bases outside gene matches: 11. CDR3 in DNA: TGTGCCAGCCGCGCAACGGGAGGGGACCATGAGCAGTTCTTC. Residues: CASRATGGDHEQFF.

The gene calls are TRBV19 and TRBJ2-3; no firm D call. The CDR3 spans 16 residues. CDR1 is LNHDA and CDR2 is SQIVND in the germline V gene (reference sequence). Trimming cost V 1 base and J 1 base, with 12 bases left between them. In nucleotides, the CDR3 is TGTGCCAGTAGTATAGTTCGCGGTGTAGGCACAGATACGCAGTATTTT. Translating it yields CASSIVRGVGTDTQYF.